This T cell receptor (beta chain) was sequenced during a study of blood T cell repertoires in COVID-19. Overall study context: Samples of COVID-19 (acute and convalescent) were obtained from the United States, Italy and Spain. The analysed material was cDNA or gDNA that came from T cells, B-cell-depleted T cells, or PBMCs.

Original methodology: Cell counts per sample came from amplifying reference gene primers. The method was immunoSEQ multiplex PCR; TCRdb's version includes in-frame clones alone and lacks a portion of them. That table supplies the V and J calls and clone size; D and trimming were determined from the DNA. The table includes some 120,000 clones, 70% to 85% detected once. The J segment lost 4 bases and the V segment lost 7 bases, leaving 7 bases of the junction unmatched. Germline CDR1 reads MNHEY; CDR2 reads SMNVEV (reference sequence). The CDR3 totals 14 residues. The chain combines TRBV27 with TRBJ2-1; 7 nucleotides align to TRBD2. The TCR comes from a man aged 70 or older with active or convalescent COVID-19. The source material was peripheral blood. CDR3 DNA sequence: TGTGCCAGCACAAGGGACTACACATACAATGAGCAGTTCTTC. Its protein is CASTRDYTYNEQFF.